This TCR beta chain was documented in a study of CD8 T cell repertoires and HIV-1 epitope variants. This clone is a singleton in its sample. Its antigen is not known. TCRdb keeps only in-frame clones here, not all; method: immunoSEQ multiplex PCR. The sample includes roughly 2,700 clones, 67% of them seen just once. CDR3 length: 16 amino acids. J gave up 9 bases and V 2 bases, and 12 bases lay outside the gene matches. The germline V gene has CDR1 SGHNT and CDR2 YYREEE (reference sequence). The TCR sequence derives from a male donor with HIV. The chain is built from TRBV5-4 and TRBJ2-1, with 9 bases lining up with TRBD2. The sequenced sample was cultured CD8+ T cells derived from PBMCs. CDR3: CASSFGSGGTLGEQFF. The CDR3 bases are TGTGCCAGCAGCTTCGGAAGCGGGGGGACCCTAGGTGAGCAGTTCTTC.